This passage covers 17 T cell receptor beta chains from one sample sequenced in a study of blood T cell repertoires in COVID-19. Profiled with immunoSEQ multiplex PCR; TCRdb holds only in-frame clones, not every one. The repertoire holds 130,000 to 150,000 clones, with about 90% as singletons. The sample taken for sequencing was peripheral blood. Receptors were obtained from a woman between 45 and 60 years old with acute or convalescent COVID-19.

V usage is TRBV12-3 or TRBV12-4 and J usage is TRBJ1-2, with TRBD1 identical over 7 bases. The CDR3 consists of 13 residues. V was pared by 10 bases and J by 8 bases, with 13 bases of the junction left unmatched. The CDR3 here is CAIPGQGVDGYTF. The DNA of the CDR3 is TGTGCCATCCCCGGCCAGGGGGTTGACGGCTACACCTTC.

The chain employs TRBV5-1 and TRBJ2-5; the match to TRBD2 covers 9 bases. V shed 1 base, J shed 1 base, and the junction held 5 bases outside the gene matches. There are 16 residues in the CDR3. Germline CDR1 and CDR2: SGHRS and YFSETQ. The CDR3 DNA sequence: TGCGCCAGCAGCTTGCGGTCTAGCGGGACCCAAGAGACCCAGTACTTC. Translation: CASSLRSSGTQETQYF.

V and J are TRBV29-1 and TRBJ2-7; weak D call: TRBD1 (6 bases). V was pared by 2 bases and J by 6 bases, with 8 bases between. Germline V gene sequence: CDR1 SQVTM, CDR2 ANQGSEA. CDR3 size: 11 residues. The CDR3 DNA is TGCAGCGTTGAACGAGGGGGCGAGCAGTACTTC. As protein: CSVERGGEQYF.

This chain joins TRBV28 and TRBJ1-2, with D unresolved. The V gene lost 4 bases and the J gene lost 4 bases, with 4 bases spanning the gap. CDR3 length: 11 amino acids. The germline CDR1 and CDR2 sequences are MDHEN and SYDVKM. The CDR3 spells CASSSVYGYTF. The CDR3 DNA reads TGTGCCAGCAGTTCTGTCTATGGCTACACCTTC.

The gene calls are TRBV9 and TRBJ1-5; 10 bases are shared with TRBD1. The CDR3 totals 17 residues. The ends lost 0 bases at V and 9 bases at J; junction bases unmatched: 12. Germline CDR1 and CDR2: SGDLS and YYNGEE. Here the CDR3 DNA reads TGTGCCAGCAGCGTAGAAGCGGGGACAGGGGCTGGGATGCCCCAGCATTTT. The encoded protein is CASSVEAGTGAGMPQHF.

The chain is built from TRBV27 and TRBJ1-6; 7 nucleotides agree with TRBD1. With 5 bases clipped from V and 10 bases from J, the junction kept 5 bases outside the gene matches. This CDR3 has 13 amino acids. Looked up from germline, CDR1 is MNHEY and CDR2 is SMNVEV (reference sequence). The CDR3 DNA sequence: TGTGCCAGCAGTGGGACAGTTGGGTCACCCCTCCACTTT. Translation gives CASSGTVGSPLHF.

The chain recombines TRBV2 with TRBJ1-6, with unresolved D. The V end was cut by 6 bases, the J end by 5 bases, with 14 bases between. CDR1 is SNHLY, CDR2 FYNNEI, per germline. The CDR3 runs 15 residues. CDR3 bases: TGTGCCAGCAGAGTACTCCTCGGGGATAATTCACCCCTCCACTTT. Protein product: CASRVLLGDNSPLHF.

The chain joins TRBV28 to TRBJ1-4; 8 positions match TRBD1. CDR3 length: 16 residues. Trimming cost V 7 bases and J 4 bases; bases outside gene matches: 11. Germline V gene data show CDR1 as MDHEN and CDR2 as SYDVKM. The CDR3 sequence is CASINRGVELNEKLFF. DNA for the CDR3: TGTGCCAGCATTAACAGGGGGGTAGAACTTAATGAAAAACTGTTTTTT.

The chain combines TRBV13 with TRBJ2-7; 10 positions match TRBD2. The V gene's germline CDR1 is PRHDT and CDR2 FYEKMQ (reference sequence). CDR3 size: 14 residues. V gave up 8 bases and J gave up 5 bases; unmatched junction bases: 9. The CDR3 sequence is CASSWGLAHNEQYF. CDR3 sequence (DNA): TGTGCCAGCTCCTGGGGACTAGCGCACAACGAGCAGTACTTC.

The CDR3 DNA is TGCGCCAGCAGCCAAGATCTATATGGCTATGGCTACACCTTC. Encoded protein: CASSQDLYGYGYTF. The chain is built from TRBV4-1 and TRBJ1-2; D is unclear. The CDR3 has 14 residues. V was pared by 0 bases and J by 4 bases, with 9 bases between. Germline-derived CDR1 and CDR2 are MGHRA and YSYEKL.

The rearrangement uses TRBV2 and TRBJ2-2; tentatively, D is TRBD2 (6 bases). This CDR3 comprises 15 residues. Trimming stripped 6 bases from V and 7 bases from J, with 18 bases between. CDR1 SNHLY and CDR2 FYNNEI come from the germline V gene. The chain's CDR3 is CASRGDRSGGGELFF. The CDR3 bases are TGTGCCAGCAGGGGAGACCGGTCCGGGGGCGGGGAGCTGTTTTTT.

This chain connects TRBV7-9 to TRBJ1-2; TRBD1 agrees at 11 bases. V was pared by 4 bases and J by 6 bases, with 4 bases of the junction left unmatched. The germline V gene has CDR1 SEHNR and CDR2 FQNEAQ (reference sequence). The CDR3 runs to 14 residues. CDR3 amino acids: CASSSDRGRDGYTF. CDR3 sequence (DNA): TGTGCCAGCAGCTCGGACAGGGGGCGGGATGGCTACACCTTC. Drawing the rest from reference TRBV7-9 and TRBJ1-2, the complete variable domain is DTGVSQNPRHKITKRGQNVTFRCDPISEHNRLYWYRQTLGQGPEFLTYFQNEAQLEKSRLLSDRFSAERPKGSFSTLEIQRTEQGDSAMYLCASSSDRGRDGYTFGSGTRLTVV.

This clone came up once. In nucleotides, the CDR3 is TGTGCCACCAGTGACCCCGGGACTAGCGGGGGCCTTAGCACAGATACGCAGTATTTT. It specifies CATSDPGTSGGLSTDTQYF. This chain links TRBV24-1 with TRBJ2-3; 14 bases line up with TRBD2. Germline lookup yields CDR1 KGHDR and CDR2 SFDVKD. V shed 4 bases, J shed 0 bases, and the junction held 8 bases outside the gene matches. CDR3 length: 19 amino acids.

A note on this clone: This sample also contains other DNA sequences that code for the same CDR3. V usage is TRBV7-9 and J usage is TRBJ2-7; D remains ambiguous. Trimming cost V 4 bases and J 3 bases, with 7 bases left between them. The CDR3 is 12 residues long. The germline CDR1 and CDR2 sequences are SEHNR and FQNEAQ (reference sequence). The CDR3 coding sequence is TGTGCCAGCAGCTCGCGTATCTACGAGCAGTACTTC. This codes for CASSSRIYEQYF.

J is TRBJ2-5 and V is TRBV18; 7 bases are shared with TRBD2. The germline V gene encodes CDR1 KGHSH and CDR2 LQKENI. This CDR3 is built from 15 residues. J gave up 5 bases and V 3 bases, and 9 bases lay outside the gene matches. The CDR3 region is CASSPTSVEWETQYF. CDR3 nucleotides: TGTGCCAGCTCACCTACTAGCGTCGAATGGGAGACCCAGTACTTC.

The genes are TRBV11-3 and TRBJ2-5, with a tentative D call TRBD2 (5 bases). The length of the CDR3 is 17 residues. V was clipped by 1 base and J by 2 bases, with 17 bases between them. The V gene's germline CDR1 is SGHNT and CDR2 YENEEA. CDR3 loop: CASSLGQGRRRQETQYF. CDR3 in DNA: TGTGCCAGCAGCTTAGGGCAAGGCAGGCGGAGGCAAGAGACCCAGTACTTC.

The genes are TRBV14 and TRBJ2-1, with D unclear. This CDR3 region has 13 residues. V shed 1 base and J shed 5 bases, with 6 bases lying between them. Germline V gives CDR1 SGHDN, CDR2 FVKESK. The CDR3 bases are TGTGCCAGCAGCCAAGTCGCGGACAATGAGCAGTTCTTC. Protein product: CASSQVADNEQFF.